The 17 T cell receptor beta chains given below trace back to one sample, sequenced in a study of T-cell reconstitution after alpha-beta-depleted transplantation in children. Unique molecular identifiers featured in how the TCRbeta library was prepared. TCRdb re-called the PCR reads through MiXCR, storing one row per CDR3 protein. The sample includes approximately 510,000 distinct CDR3 sequences, about a sixth seen only once; the top ten take approximately 3%. The input for sequencing was PBMCs from the stem cell graft donor, taken from the stem cell graft. The source of these receptors is a human donor who donated a stem cell graft to a child with acute lymphoblastic leukemia.

This sequence joins TRBV7-9 and TRBJ2-3; no clear D. The germline CDR1 and CDR2 sequences are SEHNR and FQNEAQ (reference sequence). The CDR3 runs to 12 residues. V gave up 4 bases and J gave up 8 bases, with 10 bases separating them. The CDR3 nucleotides read TGTGCCAGCAGCTCCCCAACGGGTACGCAGTATTTT. Encoded protein: CASSSPTGTQYF. Supplemented by reference TRBV7-9 and TRBJ2-3, the full variable domain reads DTGVSQNPRHKITKRGQNVTFRCDPISEHNRLYWYRQTLGQGPEFLTYFQNEAQLEKSRLLSDRFSAERPKGSFSTLEIQRTEQGDSAMYLCASSSPTGTQYFGPGTRLTVL.

The chain links TRBV5-1 to TRBJ2-3; 7 nucleotides match TRBD2. The CDR3 consists of 16 residues. Germline V CDR1 and CDR2: SGHRS, YFSETQ. J gave up 2 bases and V 3 bases, and 9 bases lay outside the gene matches. CDR3 protein: CASSSQASGNTDTQYF. DNA for the CDR3: TGCGCCAGCAGCTCCCAGGCTAGCGGAAACACAGATACGCAGTATTTT.

This clonotype was counted a few times. This chain uses TRBV20-1 with TRBJ1-1, with D unclear. The length of the CDR3 is 14 residues. V lost 5 bases and J lost 4, with 17 bases in between. Germline V gene lookup returns CDR1 DFQATT and CDR2 SNEGSKA (reference sequence). CDR3 DNA sequence: TGCAGTGCTCTCAGCCCGGTGATTTCCACTGAAGCTTTCTTT. The encoded protein is CSALSPVISTEAFF.

This clonotype was counted only a few times. The V and J genes are TRBV4-2 and TRBJ1-3; D perhaps matches TRBD1 (6 bases). CDR3 length: 18 residues. V was trimmed by 3 bases and J by 2 bases, leaving 20 bases between them. CDR1 LGHNA and CDR2 YNFKEQ come from the germline V gene. This chain's CDR3 is CASSHMRGTNGPGNTIYF. The CDR3 DNA is TGTGCCAGCAGCCATATGAGGGGGACGAACGGCCCTGGAAACACCATATATTTT.

This clonotype was found once. A much larger clone sits a single nucleotide away, making a read error possible. The gene calls are TRBV11-2 and TRBJ1-1; the D gene is possibly TRBD1 (6 bases). The CDR3 totals 12 residues. The germline CDR1 and CDR2 sequences are SGHAT and FQNNGV. V was cut by 4 bases and J by 5 bases, with 8 bases left in between. CDR3 nucleotides: TGTGCCAGCAGCTATACAGGGACTGAAGCTTTCTTT. This gives the protein CASSYTGTEAFF.

In its sample, this clonotype was seen a few times. The chain combines TRBV20-1 with TRBJ2-7, with D tentatively TRBD2 (6 bases). The CDR3 spans 14 residues. Germline CDR1 DFQATT, CDR2 SNEGSKA (reference sequence). V was shortened by 6 bases and J by 3 bases, with 18 bases between the two germline ends. This chain's CDR3 is CSAPGASRNYEQYF. As DNA, the CDR3 is TGCAGTGCCCCGGGAGCCTCACGTAACTACGAGCAGTACTTC.

The V gene is TRBV7-9, the J gene TRBJ2-1; D unresolved. Germline CDR1 is SEHNR and CDR2 is FQNEAQ (reference sequence). The CDR3 spans 13 residues. The CDR3 loop reads CSGGRSSYNEQFF. The CDR3 DNA follows: TGTAGTGGTGGAAGAAGCTCCTACAATGAGCAGTTCTTC.

This clonotype showed up just a few times. The chain recombines TRBV5-1 with TRBJ2-5; 7 positions match TRBD1. Germline V gives CDR1 SGHRS, CDR2 YFSETQ. There are 16 residues in the CDR3. The ends lost 0 bases at V and 6 bases at J; junction bases unmatched: 11. The CDR3 nucleotides read TGCGCCAGCAGCTTGGAAGGACAGGCCCACTTGAAGACCCAGTACTTC. This codes for CASSLEGQAHLKTQYF.

This clonotype has just a few counts. This sequence joins TRBV9 and TRBJ2-2; D uncertain. The CDR3 has 15 residues. The germline V gene has CDR1 SGDLS and CDR2 YYNGEE. V was shortened by 0 bases and J by 5 bases, with 11 bases between the two germline ends. CDR3: CASSVEAHLTGELFF. The CDR3 bases are TGTGCCAGCAGCGTAGAGGCACATTTGACCGGGGAGCTGTTTTTT.

This chain links TRBV20-1 with TRBJ1-2, with TRBD1 as a possible D gene (5 bases). Trimming removed 5 bases from V and 8 bases from J, with 21 bases in between. In germline, CDR1 is DFQATT, CDR2 SNEGSKA (reference sequence). CDR3 length equals 14 residues. The CDR3 here is CSAPKIGHSEGYTF. As DNA, the CDR3 is TGCAGTGCTCCCAAGATAGGACACTCCGAAGGCTACACCTTC.

This rearrangement joins TRBV20-1 to TRBJ2-1, with D perhaps matching TRBD1 (6 bases). The CDR3 consists of 14 residues. The germline CDR1 and CDR2 sequences are DFQATT and SNEGSKA (reference sequence). Trimming took off 3 bases at V and 4 bases at J, with 13 bases between the two ends. This CDR3 reads CSASGQGSYNEQFF. The CDR3 DNA reads as TGCAGTGCTAGTGGGCAGGGGAGTTACAATGAGCAGTTCTTC.

The chain employs TRBV6-2 or TRBV6-3 and TRBJ1-3; no reliable D call. V gave up 6 bases and J gave up 4 bases, with 16 bases separating them. Looked up from germline, CDR1 is MNHEY and CDR2 is SVGEGT. CDR3 length equals 15 residues. The CDR3 region is CASRTWRVDGNTIYF. The CDR3 DNA sequence: TGTGCCAGCAGGACGTGGAGGGTTGACGGAAACACCATATATTTT.

This clonotype showed up just a few times. V and J are TRBV27 and TRBJ2-7; D possibly uses TRBD1 or TRBD2 (5 bases each). From germline, CDR1 is MNHEY and CDR2 SMNVEV (reference sequence). V was clipped by 2 bases and J by 6 bases, with 14 bases between them. CDR3 size: 14 residues. Here the CDR3 reads CASSLRDLEGEQYF. The CDR3 DNA reads as TGTGCCAGCAGTTTACGGGACCTGGAAGGCGAGCAGTACTTC.

The chain links TRBV7-9 to TRBJ1-1; D gene ambiguous. CDR1 and CDR2 (germline): SEHNR, FQNEAQ (reference sequence). The CDR3 sequence is 14 residues long. Trimming took 2 bases from V and 6 from J, leaving 13 bases between them. The CDR3 bases are TGTGCCAGCAGCTTACGAGCGACTCATCCTGAAGCTTTCTTT. It translates to CASSLRATHPEAFF.

This clonotype was counted a few times. The chain links TRBV5-5 to TRBJ1-2; 9 bases are a match to TRBD1. The germline V gene has CDR1 SGHKS and CDR2 YYEKEE (reference sequence). Losses at the gene ends were 0 bases for V and 4 bases for J; bases not matched to a gene: 7. The CDR3 contains 16 residues. CDR3 bases: TGTGCCAGCAGCTTGGCTGGACAGGGGCACCTCTATGGCTACACCTTC. As protein: CASSLAGQGHLYGYTF.

This clonotype showed up just a few times. The rearrangement uses TRBV5-1 and TRBJ2-1; 7 bases line up with TRBD2. Germline CDR1 SGHRS, CDR2 YFSETQ. The CDR3 covers 15 residues. Losses at the gene ends were 6 bases for V and 0 bases for J; bases not matched to a gene: 6. The CDR3 nucleotides read TGCGCCAGCAATCCCCTAGCGGCCTCCTACAATGAGCAGTTCTTC. Its translation is CASNPLAASYNEQFF.

This clonotype showed up just a few times. The rearrangement uses TRBV29-1 and TRBJ2-3; either TRBD1 or TRBD2 may supply D (5 bases each). Germline V gene lookup returns CDR1 SQVTM and CDR2 ANQGSEA. The CDR3 loop spans 13 amino acids. Trimming pared 8 bases from V and 0 bases from J, leaving 12 bases between. The CDR3 protein is CSTGPSSTDTQYF. The DNA of the CDR3 is TGCAGCACGGGACCGTCTAGCACAGATACGCAGTATTTT.